These 28 T cell receptor beta chains originate from one sample sequenced in a study of blood T cell repertoires in COVID-19. Assay: immunoSEQ multiplex PCR; the TCRdb copy retains only in-frame clones and omits some. This sample yields 50,000 to 70,000 clones, of which about 80% are seen a single time; approximately 3.4% belongs to the top ten. Sequences were obtained from peripheral blood. The receptors were gathered from a man aged 55 to 69 with acute or convalescent COVID-19.

V and J are TRBV28 and TRBJ2-3; no definite D call. Germline CDR1 is MDHEN and CDR2 is SYDVKM. This CDR3 spans 13 amino acids. V lost 5 bases and J 6 bases, leaving 12 bases between the germline ends. CDR3 in DNA: TGTGCCAGCAGTGTCCTCCTGGCCGATACGCAGTATTTT. Its protein is CASSVLLADTQYF.

V gene TRBV5-4 combines with J gene TRBJ2-7; TRBD2 matches at 9 bases. The ends lost 3 bases at V and 1 base at J; junction bases unmatched: 11. The CDR3 covers 17 residues. Germline CDR1 reads SGHNT; CDR2 reads YYREEE (reference sequence). The DNA of the CDR3 is TGTGCCAGCAGCTCCCTGGATAGCGGGAGAGGATCCTACGAGCAGTACTTC. It translates to CASSSLDSGRGSYEQYF.

CDR3 in DNA: TGTGCCACCAGCAGAGACCGTCACCTCGGAGAGACCCAGTACTTC. Its protein product is CATSRDRHLGETQYF. The chain combines TRBV15 with TRBJ2-5; no definite D call. Trimming took 0 bases from V and 4 from J, leaving 12 bases between them. Per the germline V gene, CDR1 is LNHNV and CDR2 is YYDKDF (reference sequence). CDR3 size: 15 residues.

The V call is TRBV7-2, the J call TRBJ2-2; the match to TRBD2 covers 7 bases. Germline CDR1 reads SGHTA; CDR2 reads FQGNSA. V lost 2 bases to trimming and J lost 4 bases; unmatched junction nucleotides: 16. There are 19 residues in the CDR3. The CDR3 here is CASSLIGLAGAVGTGELFF. The CDR3 bases are TGTGCCAGCAGCTTAATTGGTCTCGCGGGAGCGGTTGGCACCGGGGAGCTGTTTTTT.

The J gene is TRBJ2-7, the V gene TRBV6-5, with no clear D. CDR1 MNHEY and CDR2 SVGAGI come from the germline V gene. Trimming took off 3 bases at V and 2 bases at J, with 14 bases between the two ends. The CDR3 sequence is 15 residues long. The CDR3 protein is CASSYSTHRPYEQYF. As DNA, the CDR3 is TGTGCCAGCAGTTATTCTACGCACAGACCCTACGAGCAGTACTTC.

In its sample, this clone was seen a few times. The J gene is TRBJ2-2, the V gene TRBV2; D not resolved. The CDR3 sequence is 15 residues long. V was trimmed by 2 bases and J by 0 bases, leaving 7 bases between them. Germline-derived CDR1 and CDR2 are SNHLY and FYNNEI. The CDR3 bases are TGTGCCAGCAGTGAACCTCAGACGAACACCGGGGAGCTGTTTTTT. It codes for CASSEPQTNTGELFF.

This clone was picked up one time. The chain carries TRBV6-5 and TRBJ1-4; weak D call: TRBD1 (6 bases). CDR3 length: 15 residues. V was clipped by 6 bases and J by 5 bases, with 16 bases between them. Germline V gene lookup returns CDR1 MNHEY and CDR2 SVGAGI. Written as DNA, the CDR3 is TGTGCCAGCAGCCACGGGGACATGAGAAATGAAAAACTGTTTTTT. Its translation: CASSHGDMRNEKLFF.

This clone was counted once. The J gene is TRBJ2-2, the V gene TRBV7-3; perhaps TRBD2 as D (6 bases). From germline, CDR1 is SGHTA and CDR2 FQGTGA. V was clipped by 8 bases and J by 9 bases, with 13 bases between them. The CDR3 totals 12 residues. CDR3: CASGRDRRELFF. In DNA form, the CDR3 reads TGTGCCAGCGGGCGGGATAGGAGGGAGCTGTTTTTT.

The rearrangement links TRBV5-1 to TRBJ2-1; 8 bases align to TRBD1. With 5 bases clipped from V and 7 bases from J, the junction kept 11 bases outside the gene matches. This CDR3 is built from 15 residues. Germline V lookup: CDR1 SGHRS, CDR2 YFSETQ. This chain's CDR3 is CASSSPGQVRNEQFF. As DNA, the CDR3 is TGCGCCAGCAGTTCTCCGGGACAGGTTAGAAATGAGCAGTTCTTC.

This chain joins TRBV19 and TRBJ2-4; 7 bases are a match to TRBD2. The CDR3 is made up of 15 amino acids. The germline V gene has CDR1 LNHDA and CDR2 SQIVND (reference sequence). V lost 5 bases to trimming and J lost 1 base; unmatched junction nucleotides: 5. CDR3 protein: CASSVNGGAKNIQYF. The CDR3 bases are TGTGCCAGTAGTGTCAACGGGGGGGCCAAAAACATTCAGTACTTC.

The chain uses TRBV6-7 and TRBJ2-5; tentatively, D is TRBD2 (5 bases). TRBV6-7 counts as an open reading frame of uncertain function. Trimming stripped 2 bases from V and 5 bases from J, with 12 bases between. The CDR3 sequence is 14 residues long. This CDR3 is CASSYRRGEETQYF. In DNA form, the CDR3 reads TGTGCCAGCAGTTACCGACGGGGAGAGGAGACCCAGTACTTC.

The chain couples TRBV9 to TRBJ1-6; possible D gene TRBD1, 6 bases. The germline V gene encodes CDR1 SGDLS and CDR2 YYNGEE. The V end was cut by 4 bases, the J end by 7 bases, with 15 bases between. The CDR3 length is 15 residues. CDR3 bases: TGTGCCAGCAGCTCATTTCAGGGGTGGAATTCACCCCTCCACTTT. Its protein is CASSSFQGWNSPLHF.

V is TRBV4-1 and J is TRBJ1-1; TRBD1 is a possible D gene (6 bases). This CDR3 spans 19 amino acids. Trimming stripped 2 bases from V and 0 bases from J, with 22 bases between. Germline CDR1 MGHRA, CDR2 YSYEKL. CDR3 region: CASSQSPPGVTAVNTEAFF. The CDR3 nucleotides read TGCGCCAGCAGCCAAAGCCCACCAGGGGTGACAGCGGTGAACACTGAAGCTTTCTTT.

The genes are TRBV7-2 and TRBJ2-7, with a possible D match to TRBD2 (6 bases). This CDR3 comprises 14 residues. Trimming removed 5 bases at V and 3 bases at J, with 14 bases between. Germline CDR1 and CDR2: SGHTA and FQGNSA. The CDR3 region has the DNA TGTGCCAGCAGCCCCCGCGGGGCTAGCTACGAGCAGTACTTC. It translates to CASSPRGASYEQYF.

V gene TRBV28 combines with J gene TRBJ1-5, with D perhaps matching TRBD1 (6 bases). Trimming removed 2 bases from V and 11 bases from J, with 22 bases in between. The CDR3 loop spans 16 amino acids. Germline values: CDR1 MDHEN, CDR2 SYDVKM. Written as DNA, the CDR3 is TGTGCCAGCAGTTTACCCCACGGACAGCCGCTTTGGACCCAGCATTTT. This codes for CASSLPHGQPLWTQHF.

V gene TRBV11-1 combines with J gene TRBJ2-7; 9 bases fit TRBD2. V was clipped by 3 bases and J by 6 bases; unmatched bases: 3. In germline, CDR1 is SGHAT, CDR2 FQDESV (reference sequence). The CDR3 is 13 amino acids. The CDR3 is CASSFIAGAEQYF. The CDR3 DNA follows: TGTGCCAGCAGCTTCATAGCGGGAGCCGAGCAGTACTTC.

The CDR3 region is CASSPLAGADTQYF. DNA of the CDR3: TGTGCCAGCAGCCCACTAGCGGGAGCAGATACGCAGTATTTT. This chain uses TRBV7-2 with TRBJ2-3, with TRBD2 matching over 11 bases. Germline assignment: CDR1 SGHTA and CDR2 FQGNSA. With V trimmed by 5 bases and J by 4 bases, 2 bases remained unmatched. The CDR3 runs 14 residues.

CDR3 protein: CASSPGGTLSTEAFF. In DNA, the CDR3 is TGTGCCAGCAGCCCGGGGGGGACGCTTAGCACTGAAGCTTTCTTT. The chain has TRBV5-4 and TRBJ1-1; maybe TRBD1 (5 bases). Germline V gene data show CDR1 as SGHNT and CDR2 as YYREEE (reference sequence). This CDR3 has 15 amino acids. V shed 4 bases and J shed 4 bases, with 17 bases lying between them.

This rearrangement joins TRBV9 to TRBJ2-5; 10 nucleotides agree with TRBD2. Germline V CDR1 and CDR2: SGDLS, YYNGEE. V shed 0 bases and J 9 bases; nucleotides not matched to a gene: 5. The CDR3 consists of 14 residues. CDR3 nucleotide sequence: TGTGCCAGCAGCGTAGATAATAGCGGGAGGTCCCAGTACTTC. This gives the protein CASSVDNSGRSQYF.

This clone was found a few times. This chain joins TRBV30 and TRBJ1-1, with TRBD1 matching over 7 bases. Germline V gene sequence: CDR1 GTSNPN, CDR2 SVGIG (reference sequence). This CDR3 has 14 amino acids. V lost 3 bases, J lost 6 bases, and 10 bases stayed unmatched. The CDR3 is CAWRSRQGRSEAFF. Here the CDR3 DNA reads TGTGCCTGGAGGTCCAGACAGGGAAGGTCTGAAGCTTTCTTT. Supplemented by reference TRBV30 and TRBJ1-1, the full variable domain reads SQTIHQWPATLVQPVGSPLSLECTVEGTSNPNLYWYRQAAGRGLQLLFYSVGIGQISSEVPQNLSASRPQDRQFILSSKKLLLSDSGFYLCAWRSRQGRSEAFFGQGTRLTVV.

The CDR3 coding sequence is TGCAGCGTTGAACCCAACGGGATGAGGGAGACCCAGTACTTC. The encoded protein is CSVEPNGMRETQYF. V is TRBV29-1 and J is TRBJ2-5; the D gene is possibly TRBD2 (5 bases). V gave up 2 bases and J gave up 5 bases, with 15 bases separating them. CDR1 is SQVTM and CDR2 is ANQGSEA in the germline V gene. There are 14 residues in the CDR3.

The chain joins TRBV19 to TRBJ2-5, with 9 bases fitting TRBD1. CDR1 LNHDA and CDR2 SQIVND come from the germline V gene (reference sequence). The CDR3 contains 14 residues. V gave up 6 bases and J gave up 5 bases; unmatched junction bases: 7. The CDR3 DNA reads as TGTGCCAGTAGCAAGGACAGGGGCTGGGAGACCCAGTACTTC. Its protein product is CASSKDRGWETQYF.

The chain couples TRBV6-2 or TRBV6-3 to TRBJ2-1, with 7 nucleotides matching TRBD2. V shed 5 bases, J shed 6 bases, and the junction held 4 bases outside the gene matches. The CDR3 runs to 13 residues. Germline V gives CDR1 MNHEY, CDR2 SVGEGT. The CDR3 nucleotides read TGTGCCAGCAGTGGACTAGTAAGCAATGAGCAGTTCTTC. It specifies CASSGLVSNEQFF.

The chain employs TRBV15 and TRBJ1-5; TRBD1 might be the D (5 bases). Trimming left V 0 bases short and J 0 bases short, with 12 bases between. There are 17 residues in the CDR3. Germline lookup yields CDR1 LNHNV and CDR2 YYDKDF (reference sequence). The CDR3 region is CATSRDGRVSSNQPQHF. In nucleotides, the CDR3 is TGTGCCACCAGCAGAGACGGCAGGGTTAGTAGCAATCAGCCCCAGCATTTT. Combining the CDR3 with reference TRBV15 and TRBJ1-5 gives the whole variable domain DAMVIQNPRYQVTQFGKPVTLSCSQTLNHNVMYWYQQKSSQAPKLLFHYYDKDFNNEADTPDNFQSRRPNTSFCFLDIRSPGLGDTAMYLCATSRDGRVSSNQPQHFGDGTRLSIL.

The chain recombines TRBV19 with TRBJ1-1; 9 bases are a match to TRBD1. This CDR3 is 16 amino acids long. J lost 2 bases, V lost 6 bases, and 10 bases had no gene match. The germline gives CDR1 LNHDA, CDR2 SQIVND (reference sequence). CDR3 DNA: TGTGCCAGTAGGTACCGGGACAGGGTGAGAAACACTGAAGCTTTCTTT. Translating it yields CASRYRDRVRNTEAFF. The full variable domain, in which reference TRBV19 and TRBJ1-1 provide the parts outside the CDR3, is DGGITQSPKYLFRKEGQNVTLSCEQNLNHDAMYWYRQDPGQGLRLIYYSQIVNDFQKGDIAEGYSVSREKKESFPLTVTSAQKNPTAFYLCASRYRDRVRNTEAFFGQGTRLTVV.

This clone was seen only a few times. V usage is TRBV7-8 and J usage is TRBJ2-1, with 11 bases matching TRBD1. There are 17 residues in the CDR3. Germline lookup yields CDR1 SGHVS and CDR2 FQNEAQ. The trim removed 2 bases at V and 6 bases at J, leaving 9 bases unmatched. In DNA, the CDR3 is TGTGCCAGCAGCTTAAGGACAGGGGGCGCTTACGGCAATGAGCAGTTCTTC. Its protein is CASSLRTGGAYGNEQFF.

The chain couples TRBV27 to TRBJ2-1, with TRBD2 matching over 8 bases. CDR1 and CDR2 from the germline V gene are MNHEY and SMNVEV (reference sequence). This CDR3 is built from 12 residues. The ends lost 8 bases at V and 6 bases at J; junction bases unmatched: 3. The CDR3 region is CASSSGSNEQFF. The CDR3 DNA sequence: TGTGCCAGCTCCAGCGGGAGCAATGAGCAGTTCTTC.

This chain links TRBV5-4 with TRBJ2-1, with TRBD2 matching over 8 bases. CDR1 SGHNT and CDR2 YYREEE come from the germline V gene (reference sequence). J lost 8 bases, V lost 5 bases, and 12 bases had no gene match. The CDR3 covers 15 residues. The CDR3 region is CASSYPGLVSDEQFF. The CDR3 DNA sequence: TGTGCCAGCAGTTACCCGGGACTAGTGAGCGATGAGCAGTTCTTC.